The sequence of this TCR beta chain was determined in a study of cytomegalovirus exposure and HLA in healthy donors. Study results and limitations: DRB1 had the most TCR associations and HLA-C the fewest, a later analysis found, with rates varying by HLA locus. There were fewer than 200 TCR beta chains listed as cytomegalovirus-associated. TCR beta V- and J-gene trimming was later associated with a missense DCLRE1C variant.

Concerning this clone: Antigen specificity is unknown.

Amplification used 60 Vbeta primers and 13 Jbeta primers. Clones were read by immunoSEQ multiplex PCR, and TCRdb kept only the in-frame ones, dropping some. The sample contains about 170,000 clones, 70% to 90% of which appear only once. Germline lookup yields CDR1 SQVTM and CDR2 ANQGSEA. The V end lost 1 base, the J end lost 7 bases, and 13 bases lay between the germline ends. There are 14 residues in the CDR3. The V gene is TRBV29-1, the J gene TRBJ2-2; a possible D gene is TRBD1 (5 bases). This sequence was found in a man younger than 45 in good health and CMV-seropositive. Input material: PBMCs. CDR3 bases: TGCAGCGTTGAAGTCCTGGGGCGAGGCGGGGAGCTGTTTTTT. Protein sequence: CSVEVLGRGGELFF.